This T cell receptor beta chain originates from a study of cytomegalovirus exposure and HLA in healthy donors. Notes on the study in general: Several of the most significant clusters appeared linked to common viral pathogens, based on a later analysis.

The germline V gene encodes CDR1 MNHNS and CDR2 SASEGT. V shed 0 bases and J shed 1 base, with 6 bases lying between them. The CDR3 has 14 residues. Of note for this clone: Its target is unknown.

It was with 60 Vbeta and 13 Jbeta primers that the PCR ran. TCRdb's copy holds only in-frame clones and misses some; the assay was immunoSEQ multiplex PCR. The data contain some 150,000 clones, around three quarters of them singletons. The sample consisted of PBMCs. The rearrangement joins TRBV6-1 to TRBJ1-1, with a possible D match to TRBD1 (6 bases). The sequence was obtained from a woman under 40 in good health and CMV-seronegative. CDR3 sequence reads: CASSEAGQNTEAFF. The CDR3 DNA follows: TGTGCCAGCAGTGAAGCGGGACAGAACACTGAAGCTTTCTTT.